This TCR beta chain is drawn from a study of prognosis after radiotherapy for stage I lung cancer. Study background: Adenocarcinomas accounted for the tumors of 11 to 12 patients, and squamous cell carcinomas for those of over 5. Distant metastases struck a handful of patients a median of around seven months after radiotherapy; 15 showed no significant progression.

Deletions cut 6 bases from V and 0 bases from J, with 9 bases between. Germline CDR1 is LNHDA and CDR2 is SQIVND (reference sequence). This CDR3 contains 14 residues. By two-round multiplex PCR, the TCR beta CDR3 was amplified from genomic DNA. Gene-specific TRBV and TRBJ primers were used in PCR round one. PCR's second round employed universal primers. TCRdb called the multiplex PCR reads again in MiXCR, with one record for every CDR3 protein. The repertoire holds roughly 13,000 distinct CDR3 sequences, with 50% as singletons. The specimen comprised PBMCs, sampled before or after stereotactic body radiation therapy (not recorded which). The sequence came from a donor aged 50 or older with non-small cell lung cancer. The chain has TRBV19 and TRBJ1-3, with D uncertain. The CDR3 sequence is CASSRTDSGNTIYF. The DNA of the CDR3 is TGTGCCAGTAGCCGGACTGACTCTGGAAACACCATATATTTT.